Here is one TCR beta chain with its context. The source of the sample is a study of radiotherapy plus CTLA-4 blockade in lung cancer. Profiled with immunoSEQ multiplex PCR; TCRdb holds only in-frame clones, not every one. The sample has 30,000 to 35,000 clones, roughly 70% seen once. V lost 2 bases and J 0 bases, leaving 8 bases between the germline ends. The CDR3 extends over 15 amino acids. Germline loops: CDR1 MDHEN, CDR2 SYDVKM. The V call is TRBV28, the J call TRBJ1-3, with D unclear. Specimen: peripheral blood, collected from a patient treated with radiotherapy plus ipilimumab. The receptor was isolated from a human donor with non-small cell lung cancer who had stable disease on radiotherapy plus ipilimumab. Here the CDR3 reads CASSLGSLSGNTIYF. CDR3 sequence (DNA): TGTGCCAGCAGTTTAGGGTCCCTCTCTGGAAACACCATATATTTT.